The 17 T cell receptor beta chains below all came from one sample that was sequenced in a study of T cell responses to AZD1222 COVID-19 vaccine. Profiling relied on immunoSEQ multiplex PCR, and the TCRdb table lists in-frame clones only, not all of them. The sample has around 110,000 clones; more than 75% are singletons. The sample was peripheral blood, taken on day 0 of AZD1222 vaccination. These receptors came from an adult in good health.

The chain employs TRBV4-1 and TRBJ2-1; D is perhaps TRBD1 or TRBD2 (5 bases each). Germline V gene data show CDR1 as MGHRA and CDR2 as YSYEKL. The CDR3 is 16 residues long. V was trimmed by 4 bases and J by 3 bases, leaving 16 bases between them. Written as DNA, the CDR3 is TGCGCCAGCAGCCGATACCGGGACGGACGCTACAATGAGCAGTTCTTC. This sequence encodes CASSRYRDGRYNEQFF.

V and J are TRBV24-1 and TRBJ1-5; 10 nucleotides match TRBD1. J gave up 5 bases and V 3 bases, and 6 bases lay outside the gene matches. Germline CDR1 reads KGHDR; CDR2 reads SFDVKD. The CDR3 sequence is 16 residues long. The CDR3 spells CATSDPDRGLDQPQHF. In DNA, the CDR3 is TGTGCCACCAGTGATCCCGACAGGGGGCTGGATCAGCCCCAGCATTTT.

The chain employs TRBV7-2 and TRBJ2-7, with D possibly matching TRBD1 (6 bases). Germline-derived CDR1 and CDR2 are SGHTA and FQGNSA. Between the trimmed V and J ends, which lost 4 bases and 0 bases, there was a span of 10 bases. This CDR3 region has 14 residues. CDR3: CASSSNRASYEQYF. For the CDR3, the DNA is TGTGCCAGCAGCTCGAACAGGGCCTCCTACGAGCAGTACTTC.

In this sample, this clone turned up once. The gene calls are TRBV3-1 (or the pseudogene TRBV3-2) and TRBJ2-2; 11 bases agree with TRBD2. The CDR3 is 15 amino acids. Looked up from germline, CDR1 is LGHDT and CDR2 is YNNKEL (reference sequence). Trimming cost V 2 bases and J 4 bases; bases outside gene matches: 0. CDR3 bases: TGTGCCAGCAGCCAACTAGCGGGAGGCACCGGGGAGCTGTTTTTT. Its protein product is CASSQLAGGTGELFF.

This clone was seen only a few times. The rearrangement links TRBV5-6 to TRBJ1-1; 9 nucleotides align to TRBD1. The CDR3 has 13 residues. V lost 2 bases to trimming and J lost 7 bases; unmatched junction nucleotides: 3. Germline lookup yields CDR1 SGHDT and CDR2 YYEEEE. The CDR3 is CASSFGTGFEAFF. The DNA for the CDR3 is TGTGCCAGCAGCTTCGGGACAGGGTTTGAAGCTTTCTTT.

The J gene is TRBJ1-2, the V gene TRBV7-9; tentatively, D is TRBD1 (5 bases). Germline loops: CDR1 SEHNR, CDR2 FQNEAQ (reference sequence). CDR3 size: 14 residues. Trimming shortened V by 5 bases and J by 6 bases, and 16 bases separated the two germline ends. Here the CDR3 DNA reads TGTGCCAGCAGCCCTCCTGGCGGAGGGGATGGCTACACCTTC. Translated, it gives CASSPPGGGDGYTF.

This chain connects TRBV3-1 (or the pseudogene TRBV3-2) to TRBJ2-1; TRBD1 matches at 10 bases. V shed 6 bases and J 5 bases; nucleotides not matched to a gene: 7. Germline V gene data show CDR1 as LGHDT and CDR2 as YNNKEL (reference sequence). The CDR3 has 15 residues. The CDR3: CASSPTGGIDNEQFF. As DNA, the CDR3 is TGTGCCAGCAGTCCGACAGGGGGCATCGACAATGAGCAGTTCTTC.

The genes are TRBV19 and TRBJ2-5; no definite D call. The V and J ends lost 10 bases and 4 bases respectively, with 22 bases between them. This CDR3 is 15 amino acids long. Germline CDR1 LNHDA, CDR2 SQIVND (reference sequence). As DNA, the CDR3 is TGTGCCACCCGGGCACTGGCAGGTTGGGGAGAGACCCAGTACTTC. The encoded protein is CATRALAGWGETQYF.

The gene calls are TRBV7-3 and TRBJ2-1, with D perhaps TRBD2 (5 bases). CDR1 SGHTA and CDR2 FQGTGA come from the germline V gene. The CDR3 contains 14 residues. Trimming took 5 bases from V and 5 from J, leaving 13 bases between them. CDR3 DNA: TGTGCCAGCAGCGGAGGTTTATGGGACAATGAGCAGTTCTTC. It yields the protein CASSGGLWDNEQFF.

V is TRBV6-5 and J is TRBJ1-4, with a tentative D call TRBD1 (6 bases). Per the germline V gene, CDR1 is MNHEY and CDR2 is SVGAGI. Deletions cut 6 bases from V and 4 bases from J, with 15 bases between. The CDR3 length is 15 residues. The CDR3 sequence: CASRLTGRVNEKLFF. CDR3 DNA sequence: TGTGCCAGCAGATTGACAGGTAGGGTTAATGAAAAACTGTTTTTT.

This clone is a singleton in its sample. This chain uses TRBV11-2 with TRBJ2-7, with 9 bases identical to TRBD2. The germline gives CDR1 SGHAT, CDR2 FQNNGV. The junction had 9 bases not matched to a gene; V was cut back by 4 bases and J by 2 bases. This CDR3 comprises 16 residues. The CDR3 loop is CASSWKAGGAAYEQYF. The CDR3, as DNA: TGTGCCAGCAGCTGGAAAGCGGGGGGCGCCGCCTACGAGCAGTACTTC.

This clone was seen just once. J is TRBJ2-2 and V is TRBV7-9; TRBD2 agrees at 13 bases. J was trimmed by 5 bases and V by 6 bases; bases with no gene match: 6. Germline V gene lookup returns CDR1 SEHNR and CDR2 FQNEAQ (reference sequence). The CDR3 covers 16 residues. CDR3 in DNA: TGTGCCAGCAGACGGACTAGCGGGAGAAGTACCGGGGAGCTGTTTTTT. Protein: CASRRTSGRSTGELFF.

This chain joins TRBV24-1 and TRBJ1-4; TRBD1 agrees at 9 bases. CDR1 KGHDR and CDR2 SFDVKD come from the germline V gene. This CDR3 contains 19 residues. V lost 3 bases, J lost 6 bases, and 16 bases stayed unmatched. In DNA, the CDR3 is TGTGCCACCAGTGATCACTCCGGGACAGGGTTTACGTTGGATGAAAAACTGTTTTTT. Residues: CATSDHSGTGFTLDEKLFF.

This clone is a singleton in its sample. The chain joins TRBV9 to TRBJ2-2; 10 bases line up with TRBD1. This CDR3 comprises 16 residues. CDR1 and CDR2 (germline): SGDLS, YYNGEE. J gave up 6 bases and V 3 bases, and 8 bases lay outside the gene matches. CDR3 protein: CASSAPGQGYPGELFF. The CDR3 DNA sequence: TGTGCCAGCAGCGCCCCGGGACAGGGGTACCCCGGGGAGCTGTTTTTT.

This sequence joins TRBV9 and TRBJ2-2, with D tentatively TRBD2 (6 bases). Trimming left V 0 bases short and J 4 bases short, with 10 bases between. The CDR3 loop spans 15 amino acids. Germline lookup yields CDR1 SGDLS and CDR2 YYNGEE. Written as DNA, the CDR3 is TGTGCCAGCAGCGTAGACGGGAGACCCACCGGGGAGCTGTTTTTT. It codes for CASSVDGRPTGELFF.

The CDR3 coding sequence is TGTGCCAGCAGCCCGAAAGGGCGGACAGGGTATGGCTACACCTTC. This gives the protein CASSPKGRTGYGYTF. The chain carries TRBV7-3 and TRBJ1-2; TRBD1 agrees at 8 bases. The trim removed 5 bases at V and 5 bases at J, leaving 10 bases unmatched. This CDR3 region has 15 residues. The germline CDR1 and CDR2 sequences are SGHTA and FQGTGA.

The V and J genes are TRBV7-2 and TRBJ1-6; the D is unclear. V lost 3 bases, J lost 10 bases, and 4 bases lay in between. There are 11 residues in the CDR3. Per the germline V gene, CDR1 is SGHTA and CDR2 is FQGNSA. CDR3 residues: CASSLGSPLHF. The CDR3 region has the DNA TGTGCCAGCAGCTTGGGATCACCCCTCCACTTT.